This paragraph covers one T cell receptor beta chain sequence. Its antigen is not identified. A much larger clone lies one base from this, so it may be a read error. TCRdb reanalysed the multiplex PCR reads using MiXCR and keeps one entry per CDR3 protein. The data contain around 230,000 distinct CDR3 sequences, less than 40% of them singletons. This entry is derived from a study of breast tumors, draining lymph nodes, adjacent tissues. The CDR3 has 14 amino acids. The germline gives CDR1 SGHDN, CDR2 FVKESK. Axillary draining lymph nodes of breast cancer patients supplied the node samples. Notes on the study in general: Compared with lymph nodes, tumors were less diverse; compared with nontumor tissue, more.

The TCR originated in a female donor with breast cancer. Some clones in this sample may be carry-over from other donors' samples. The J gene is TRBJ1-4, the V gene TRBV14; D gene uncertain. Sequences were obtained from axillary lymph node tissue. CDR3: CVSSQSLMYEKLFF. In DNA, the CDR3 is TGTGTCAGCAGCCAATCCCTAATGTATGAAAAACTGTTTTTT.